This T cell receptor beta chain is drawn from a study of technical replicates of blood from four donors. Profiling relied on immunoSEQ multiplex PCR, and the TCRdb table lists in-frame clones only, not all of them. The data contain 72,000 or so clones, about 90% of them seen just once; the ten biggest clones take up about 0.4%. CDR1 and CDR2 from the germline V gene are SGDLS and YYNGEE. V lost 2 bases, J lost 0 bases, and 6 bases lay in between. The CDR3 runs to 14 residues. The sample comprised T cells isolated from PBMCs. The source of this sequence is a human donor in good health. The chain has TRBV9 and TRBJ1-3; D gene unclear. CDR3 DNA: TGTGCCAGCAGCGTGGGCAGCTCTGGAAACACCATATATTTT. This gives the protein CASSVGSSGNTIYF.